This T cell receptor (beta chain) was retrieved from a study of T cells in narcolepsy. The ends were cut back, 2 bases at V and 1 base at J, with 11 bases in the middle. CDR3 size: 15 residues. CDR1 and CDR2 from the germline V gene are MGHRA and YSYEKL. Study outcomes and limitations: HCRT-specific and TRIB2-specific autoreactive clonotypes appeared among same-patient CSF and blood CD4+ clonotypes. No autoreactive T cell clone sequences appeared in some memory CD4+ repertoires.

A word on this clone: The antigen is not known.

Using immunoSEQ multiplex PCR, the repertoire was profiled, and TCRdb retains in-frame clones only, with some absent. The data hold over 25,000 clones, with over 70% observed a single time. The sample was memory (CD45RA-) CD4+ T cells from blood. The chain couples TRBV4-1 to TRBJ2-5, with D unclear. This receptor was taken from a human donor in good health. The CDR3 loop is CASSQKPYSQETQYF. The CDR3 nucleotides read TGCGCCAGCAGCCAAAAGCCTTATAGCCAAGAGACCCAGTACTTC.